Listed below are T cell receptor beta chains from one sample, sequenced in a study of T cell repertoires in ileal Crohn's disease. Profiled with immunoSEQ multiplex PCR; TCRdb holds only in-frame clones, not every one. The sample lists about 13,000 clones; about 82% were seen once. Sequenced material: ileal tissue. These TCRs come from an adult with Crohn's disease. Both conserved end residues are part of each CDR3. The D gene is left open where the match is weak. Some rows have no size entry. The others give once, few or many, or a class for an expanded clone.

D	V	J	size	CDR3	DNA
TRBD1	TRBV27	TRBJ2-7	NA	CASSKQGQEQYF	TGTGCCAGCAGCAAACAGGGACAGGAGCAGTACTTC
TRBD2	TRBV15	TRBJ2-1	NA	CATSKGLADYNEQFF	TGTGCCACCAGCAAGGGACTAGCGGATTACAATGAGCAGTTCTTC
TRBD2	TRBV5-6	TRBJ2-7	few	CASSLAPRGGGSYEQYF	TGTGCCAGCAGCTTGGCCCCTAGGGGCGGGGGGTCGTACGAGCAGTACTTC
TRBD1	TRBV9	TRBJ1-3	NA	CASSVGGQGGNTIYF	TGTGCCAGCAGCGTAGGAGGACAGGGAGGAAACACCATATATTTT
TRBD1	TRBV19	TRBJ1-5	NA	CASSAQGAWNQPQHF	TGTGCCAGTAGCGCACAGGGGGCATGGAATCAGCCCCAGCATTTT
NA	TRBV6-5	TRBJ2-2	once	CASSYTSRDTGELFF	TGTGCCAGCAGTTACACTTCCAGGGACACCGGGGAGCTGTTTTTT
TRBD2	TRBV9	TRBJ2-3	NA	CASSVASGRGTDTQYF	TGTGCCAGCAGCGTTGCTAGCGGGAGAGGCACAGATACGCAGTATTTT
NA	TRBV20-1	TRBJ1-2	NA	CSVRAYGYTF	TGCAGTGTGAGGGCCTATGGCTACACCTTC
NA	TRBV2	TRBJ1-2	NA	CASSESRADGYTF	TGTGCCAGCAGTGAGAGCAGGGCCGATGGCTACACCTTC
NA	TRBV30	TRBJ2-7	NA	CALQSNYEQYF	TGTGCCTTACAGAGTAACTACGAGCAGTACTTC
NA	TRBV5-6	TRBJ1-1	NA	CASSPDGEIEAFF	TGTGCCAGCAGCCCTGACGGGGAGATTGAAGCTTTCTTT
TRBD2	TRBV6-1	TRBJ2-3	NA	CASSESRTSGRGSTDTQYF	TGTGCCAGCAGTGAAAGTCGGACTAGCGGGCGCGGGAGCACAGATACGCAGTATTTT
NA	TRBV29-1	TRBJ1-1	NA	CSVEVRGDTEAFF	TGCAGCGTTGAGGTTCGCGGGGACACTGAAGCTTTCTTT
NA	TRBV7-2	TRBJ1-1	once	CASSGPRGTEAFF	TGTGCCAGCAGCGGACCTAGGGGCACTGAAGCTTTCTTT
NA	TRBV7-2	TRBJ1-2	NA	CASSLGGSSANYGYTF	TGTGCCAGCAGCTTAGGCGGGAGTTCCGCTAACTATGGCTACACCTTC
TRBD2	TRBV6-1	TRBJ2-7	NA	CASKVTSGSSYEQYF	TGTGCCAGCAAAGTCACTAGCGGAAGCTCCTACGAGCAGTACTTC
NA	TRBV6-6	TRBJ2-7	few	CASRTTVSEQYF	TGTGCCAGCAGAACTACGGTCTCCGAGCAGTACTTC
TRBD1	TRBV6-6	TRBJ1-4	few	CASSSRTGAEDEKLFF	TGTGCCAGCAGTTCTCGGACAGGGGCGGAGGATGAAAAACTGTTTTTT
TRBD1	TRBV5-1	TRBJ1-2	NA	CASSTDDRGGYTF	TGCGCCAGCAGCACAGACGACAGGGGTGGCTACACCTTC
NA	TRBV28	TRBJ2-7	NA	CATTDRYEQYF	TGTGCCACGACAGACCGATACGAGCAGTACTTC
NA	TRBV18	TRBJ2-6	NA	CASSPEGRSGANVLTF	TGTGCCAGCTCTCCGGAGGGGCGCTCTGGGGCCAACGTCCTGACTTTC
TRBD1	TRBV9	TRBJ1-1	NA	CASSVHGTGVVEAFF	TGTGCCAGCAGCGTCCATGGGACAGGGGTCGTTGAAGCTTTCTTT
NA	TRBV7-9	TRBJ1-3	NA	CASSLRSSGNTIYF	TGTGCCAGCAGCTTACGGTCCTCTGGAAACACCATATATTTT
NA	TRBV21-1	TRBJ2-2	NA	CASSSRQGDTGELFF	TGTGCCAGCAGCTCCCGACAGGGTGACACCGGGGAGCTGTTTTTT
TRBD2	TRBV2	TRBJ2-2	NA	CASSFRLAGVTGELFF	TGTGCCAGCAGTTTCAGACTAGCGGGAGTTACCGGGGAGCTGTTTTTT
NA	TRBV5-1	TRBJ1-5	once	CASSLGTAIDNQPQHF	TGCGCCAGCAGCTTGGGCACAGCCATAGACAATCAGCCCCAGCATTTT
NA	TRBV2	TRBJ2-1	few	CASRVLSSYNEQFF	TGTGCCAGCCGAGTTCTGAGCTCCTACAATGAGCAGTTCTTC
NA	TRBV23-1	TRBJ1-1	NA	CASSQSMSGGDTEAFF	TGCGCCAGCAGTCAATCGATGTCGGGGGGGGACACTGAAGCTTTCTTT
NA	TRBV11-1	TRBJ2-7	once	CASSLAGLGGYEQYF	TGTGCCAGCAGCTTAGCGGGGCTCGGGGGCTACGAGCAGTACTTC
TRBD2	TRBV28	TRBJ2-7	NA	CASSSPGTSGYEQYF	TGTGCCAGCAGTTCTCCCGGGACTAGCGGTTACGAGCAGTACTTC
TRBD1	TRBV6-6	TRBJ1-2	NA	CASSQQGALGYTF	TGTGCCAGCAGCCAACAGGGGGCCCTAGGCTACACCTTC
TRBD1	TRBV6-5	TRBJ1-5	once	CASSPTGGGNQPQHF	TGTGCCAGCAGCCCGACAGGGGGCGGCAATCAGCCCCAGCATTTT
NA	TRBV7-6	TRBJ1-3	NA	CASSFSGVNSGNTIYF	TGTGCCAGCAGCTTTTCGGGGGTGAACTCTGGAAACACCATATATTTT
TRBD1	TRBV11-2	TRBJ1-3	NA	CASTPGDRELSSGNTIYF	TGTGCCAGCACCCCCGGGGACAGGGAACTTTCCTCTGGAAACACCATATATTTT
NA	TRBV19	TRBJ1-1	few	CASSIGGGGMNTEAFF	TGTGCCAGTAGTATCGGCGGGGGGGGAATGAACACTGAAGCTTTCTTT
NA	TRBV9	TRBJ1-3	NA	CASSVAGAGAGNTIYF	TGTGCCAGCAGCGTAGCTGGGGCAGGGGCTGGAAACACCATATATTTT
TRBD1	TRBV19	TRBJ2-7	NA	CASSGQGQQPGNYEQYF	TGTGCCAGTAGCGGACAGGGCCAACAACCTGGGAACTACGAGCAGTACTTC
NA	TRBV5-4	TRBJ2-3	NA	CASSFKDFLRTDTQYF	TGTGCCAGCAGCTTCAAGGACTTTCTACGCACAGATACGCAGTATTTT
NA	TRBV30	TRBJ1-1	NA	CAWSRESPEAFF	TGTGCCTGGAGTCGGGAGTCCCCTGAAGCTTTCTTT
TRBD1	TRBV6-1	TRBJ2-7	NA	CASSVAGTGSSLYEQYF	TGTGCCAGCAGTGTAGCCGGGACAGGGAGTTCCCTCTACGAGCAGTACTTC
TRBD1	TRBV19	TRBJ2-4	NA	CASSISGQAGGKNIQYF	TGCGCCAGTAGTATTTCCGGACAGGCAGGGGGCAAAAACATTCAGTACTTC
NA	TRBV28	TRBJ2-5	NA	CASSFYRETQYF	TGTGCCAGCAGTTTCTATCGTGAGACCCAGTACTTC
NA	TRBV5-1	TRBJ1-2	NA	CASSWRGGSEGGYTF	TGCGCCAGCAGCTGGCGTGGAGGGTCGGAGGGTGGCTACACCTTC
TRBD2	TRBV4-1	TRBJ2-7	NA	CASSRPGGESYEQYF	TGCGCCAGCAGCCGTCCGGGAGGGGAGTCCTACGAGCAGTACTTC
TRBD1	TRBV4-2	TRBJ1-2	NA	CASSQEGNRGPEGYTF	TGTGCCAGCAGCCAAGAGGGTAACAGGGGGCCAGAAGGCTACACCTTC
NA	TRBV7-2	TRBJ2-5	NA	CASSLDSRSQETQYF	TGTGCCAGCAGCCTTGACAGCCGCAGCCAAGAGACCCAGTACTTC
NA	TRBV19	TRBJ2-6	NA	CASSPPPGLSSGANVLTF	TGTGCCAGTAGTCCCCCGCCGGGACTGAGCTCTGGGGCCAACGTCCTGACTTTC
NA	TRBV27	TRBJ2-7	once	CASSSLSSYEQYF	TGTGCCAGCAGTTCCCTGAGCTCCTACGAGCAGTACTTC
NA	TRBV6-5	TRBJ1-2	NA	CASSQVGGGGYTF	TGTGCCAGCAGTCAAGTGGGGGGTGGCGGCTACACCTTC
NA	TRBV30	TRBJ2-3	once	CASSTDTQYF	TGTGCCTCGTCCACAGATACGCAGTATTTT
NA	TRBV4-3	TRBJ1-2	once	CASSQDWGSNYGYTF	TGCGCCAGCAGCCAAGATTGGGGCTCTAACTATGGCTACACCTTC
NA	TRBV29-1	TRBJ2-1	NA	CSVTQGYNEQFF	TGCAGCGTAACACAGGGTTACAATGAGCAGTTCTTC
NA	TRBV10-3	TRBJ1-5	few	CAISEVSQPQHF	TGTGCCATCAGTGAAGTTAGTCAGCCCCAGCATTTT
NA	TRBV28	TRBJ2-7	NA	CASSLWWGDRKYEQYF	TGTGCCAGCAGTTTATGGTGGGGCGACAGGAAGTACGAGCAGTACTTC